A single sample gave rise to the 22 T cell receptor beta chains below, sequenced in a study of PD-L1 blockade in urothelial cancer. Measured with immunoSEQ multiplex PCR; TCRdb has only the in-frame clones, and not every one. The table includes under 20,000 clones, approximately 80% detected once. Time point noted: peripheral blood 6 weeks after treatment start. The sequencing here drew on PBMCs, taken around atezolizumab (anti-PD-L1) treatment. These receptors came from a man between 45 and 60 years old with urothelial cancer.

The genes are TRBV4-1 and TRBJ1-1; no clear D gene. CDR3 length equals 15 residues. V was trimmed by 4 bases and J by 1 base, leaving 13 bases between them. The germline V gene encodes CDR1 MGHRA and CDR2 YSYEKL. The CDR3 sequence: CASSPPRGRNTEAFF. The CDR3, as DNA: TGCGCCAGCAGCCCCCCCAGAGGGAGGAACACTGAAGCTTTCTTT.

The chain uses TRBV6-4 and TRBJ1-1, with 7 bases matching TRBD1. This CDR3 is built from 15 residues. V lost 6 bases, J lost 1 base, and 8 bases stayed unmatched. Germline V gene lookup returns CDR1 MRHNA and CDR2 SNTAGT. CDR3: CASRPQGGRNTEAFF. As DNA, the CDR3 is TGTGCCAGCAGGCCTCAGGGGGGCAGGAACACTGAAGCTTTCTTT.

The J gene is TRBJ2-2, the V gene TRBV5-1; D is unresolved. The CDR3 extends over 15 amino acids. V was trimmed by 0 bases and J by 0 bases, leaving 6 bases between them. Germline loops: CDR1 SGHRS, CDR2 YFSETQ. The CDR3 loop is CASSLAQTNTGELFF. The CDR3 DNA follows: TGCGCCAGCAGCTTGGCCCAAACGAACACCGGGGAGCTGTTTTTT.

About this clone: A junction end diverges from the germline sequence, so it may reflect a read error. V gene TRBV7-7 combines with J gene TRBJ1-1; D uncertain. The length of the CDR3 is 13 residues. Per germline, CDR1 SSHAT and CDR2 FNYEAQ (reference sequence). The DNA of the CDR3 is TGTGCTAGCAGCCTCCAGAGAGGGACTGAAGCTTTCTTT. It encodes CASSLQRGTEAFF.

The V call is TRBV2, the J call TRBJ1-2; D remains ambiguous. The germline V gene encodes CDR1 SNHLY and CDR2 FYNNEI. V lost 7 bases to trimming and J lost 1 base, with 10 bases between them. The CDR3 has 13 residues. The CDR3 bases are TGTGCCAGCACCCACAGCCATAACTATGGCTACACCTTC. Protein sequence: CASTHSHNYGYTF. The variable domain in full, with the rest retrieved from reference TRBV2 and TRBJ1-2, is EPEVTQTPSHQVTQMGQEVILRCVPISNHLYFYWYRQILGQKVEFLVSFYNNEISEKSEIFDDQFSVERPDGSNFTLKIRSTKLEDSAMYFCASTHSHNYGYTFGSGTRLTVV.

The chain links TRBV18 to TRBJ2-2; TRBD2 might be the D (6 bases). V lost 3 bases and J lost 3, with 8 bases in between. The CDR3 length is 14 residues. From germline, CDR1 is KGHSH and CDR2 LQKENI. CDR3 sequence (DNA): TGTGCCAGCTCACCGACTAGAGACACCGGGGAGCTGTTTTTT. Protein sequence: CASSPTRDTGELFF.

This chain joins TRBV19 and TRBJ1-2, with 7 bases lining up with TRBD1. Unmatched junction bases numbered 14, after V lost 5 bases and J lost 8 bases. CDR1 LNHDA and CDR2 SQIVND come from the germline V gene (reference sequence). The CDR3 runs to 15 residues. This CDR3 is CASSPNRGRETGYTF. The CDR3, as DNA: TGTGCCAGTAGTCCCAACAGGGGACGGGAGACCGGCTACACCTTC.

This clone was observed a few times. The CDR3 DNA sequence: TGTGCCAGCTCTCGCCCGGGACAGGCAAACACCATATATTTT. Its protein is CASSRPGQANTIYF. This sequence joins TRBV18 and TRBJ1-3; 8 nucleotides align to TRBD1. Per germline, CDR1 KGHSH and CDR2 LQKENI. The V and J ends lost 6 bases and 6 bases, in that order; junction bases with no gene match: 7. The CDR3 contains 14 residues.

The gene calls are TRBV19 and TRBJ2-5; 8 positions agree with TRBD1. V shed 1 base, J shed 4 bases, and the junction held 8 bases outside the gene matches. Germline V gives CDR1 LNHDA, CDR2 SQIVND (reference sequence). The CDR3 runs to 16 residues. The CDR3, as DNA: TGTGCCAGTAGTATAGTGGGGCAGGGGGCGGGAGAGACCCAGTACTTC. Amino acids: CASSIVGQGAGETQYF.

The gene calls are TRBV14 and TRBJ2-5; D remains unclear. The CDR3 length is 14 residues. The germline V gene has CDR1 SGHDN and CDR2 FVKESK. Trimming cost V 4 bases and J 6 bases, with 15 bases left between them. CDR3 in amino acids: CASSLDTLLKTQYF. CDR3 DNA sequence: TGTGCCAGCAGCCTCGACACGTTGCTCAAGACCCAGTACTTC. Combining the CDR3 with reference TRBV14 and TRBJ2-5 gives the whole variable domain EAGVTQFPSHSVIEKGQTVTLRCDPISGHDNLYWYRRVMGKEIKFLLHFVKESKQDESGMPNNRFLAERTGGTYSTLKVQPAELEDSGVYFCASSLDTLLKTQYFGPGTRLLVL.

This clone was picked up a small number of times. The chain joins TRBV4-1 to TRBJ1-1; D gene uncertain. The CDR3 length is 16 residues. From germline, CDR1 is MGHRA and CDR2 YSYEKL. Trimming stripped 3 bases from V and 5 bases from J, with 19 bases between. The CDR3 loop reads CASSHSLYEAVTEAFF. The DNA of the CDR3 is TGCGCCAGCAGCCACTCACTCTACGAAGCGGTAACTGAAGCTTTCTTT.

This chain joins TRBV5-1 and TRBJ2-1, with D perhaps matching TRBD2 (6 bases). Germline loops: CDR1 SGHRS, CDR2 YFSETQ. Trimming shortened V by 5 bases and J by 0 bases, and 9 bases separated the two germline ends. The CDR3 sequence is 14 residues long. The CDR3 region has the DNA TGCGCCAGCAGACCGGGGGTCTCCTACAATGAGCAGTTCTTC. Translated: CASRPGVSYNEQFF.

The rearrangement uses TRBV7-6 and TRBJ1-5; no firm D call. CDR3 size: 13 residues. In germline, CDR1 is SGHVS, CDR2 FNYEAQ. Trimming cost V 3 bases and J 4 bases, with 7 bases left between them. The CDR3: CASSLGQNQPQHF. The CDR3 DNA is TGTGCCAGCAGCTTGGGCCAAAATCAGCCCCAGCATTTT.

V usage is TRBV7-9 and J usage is TRBJ1-2; D perhaps matches TRBD1 (5 bases). Trimming removed 4 bases at V and 3 bases at J, with 18 bases between. The CDR3 consists of 16 residues. The germline V gene has CDR1 SEHNR and CDR2 FQNEAQ (reference sequence). The CDR3 region is CASSSTGPVPHYGYTF. CDR3 in DNA: TGTGCCAGCAGCTCAACAGGACCTGTGCCCCACTATGGCTACACCTTC.

The chain couples TRBV10-3 to TRBJ1-1, with D hard to call. Per the germline V gene, CDR1 is ENHRY and CDR2 is SYGVKD. V dropped 3 bases and J dropped 1 base, with 9 bases sitting between them. The CDR3 is 14 residues long. The CDR3 here is CAISDSLGNTEAFF. DNA of the CDR3: TGTGCCATCAGTGATAGCCTGGGGAACACTGAAGCTTTCTTT.

The chain employs TRBV4-1 and TRBJ1-1; tentative D call: TRBD1 (5 bases). CDR1 and CDR2 from the germline V gene are MGHRA and YSYEKL. Trimming removed 0 bases at V and 4 bases at J, with 15 bases between. CDR3 length: 16 amino acids. The CDR3 DNA reads as TGCGCCAGCAGCCAAGATGGCGTAGGGGTGGTCACTGAAGCTTTCTTT. Amino acids: CASSQDGVGVVTEAFF.

This chain links TRBV10-3 with TRBJ1-1; weak D call: TRBD1 (5 bases). The CDR3 is 15 amino acids. CDR1 and CDR2 from the germline V gene are ENHRY and SYGVKD. V dropped 4 bases and J dropped 1 base, with 13 bases sitting between them. The CDR3 coding sequence is TGTGCCATCAGTGGTCCGGGAGGGGCGAACACTGAAGCTTTCTTT. Protein product: CAISGPGGANTEAFF.

The chain uses TRBV7-9 and TRBJ1-1, with D possibly TRBD1 on 6 matching bases. The CDR3 is 15 residues long. V lost 1 base and J lost 3, with 12 bases in between. Germline V lookup: CDR1 SEHNR, CDR2 FQNEAQ (reference sequence). The CDR3 nucleotides are TGTGCCAGCAGCTTAGTAAGACAGGTTTACACTGAAGCTTTCTTT. It encodes CASSLVRQVYTEAFF.

This clone showed up just once. V gene TRBV11-2 combines with J gene TRBJ2-1, with 9 bases that match TRBD2. Germline values: CDR1 SGHAT, CDR2 FQNNGV. This CDR3 has 15 amino acids. Trimming took 1 base from V and 6 from J; bases not matched to a gene: 4. The CDR3 nucleotides are TGTGCCAGCAGCTTAGTAGCGGGAGTGTCCAATGAGCAGTTCTTC. This translates into CASSLVAGVSNEQFF.

The chain links TRBV28 to TRBJ2-3, with 10 bases matching TRBD1. Germline V gives CDR1 MDHEN, CDR2 SYDVKM. The CDR3 spans 16 residues. Trimming took 2 bases from V and 1 from J; bases not matched to a gene: 3. The CDR3: CASSLPGTGGTDTQYF. DNA for the CDR3: TGTGCCAGCAGTTTACCCGGGACAGGGGGCACAGATACGCAGTATTTT.

This clone came up a few times. The chain recombines TRBV6-1 with TRBJ1-3; the D gene is possibly TRBD1 (5 bases). Between the trimmed V and J ends, which lost 6 bases and 2 bases, there was a span of 11 bases. This CDR3 has 14 residues. Germline CDR1 reads MNHNS; CDR2 reads SASEGT. Here the CDR3 DNA reads TGTGCCAGCAGAGGAAGGGGCCCTGGAAACACCATATATTTT. Translated, it gives CASRGRGPGNTIYF.

The chain uses TRBV28 and TRBJ2-7, with a possible D match to TRBD2 (7 bases). The CDR3 length is 14 residues. Trimming cost V 6 bases and J 6 bases, with 18 bases left between them. Germline V gives CDR1 MDHEN, CDR2 SYDVKM. The CDR3 protein is CASRGMGGGSEQYV. The CDR3, as DNA: TGTGCCAGCAGGGGAATGGGGGGGGGCAGCGAGCAGTACGTC.